The clone carrying this T cell receptor beta chain has a count of ten or more. The antigen is undetermined. The authors ran a second PCR of 7 to 11 cycles using a sample-barcoded 5' primer and a J-beta primer mix. MiXCR, run by TCRdb on the 5' RACE reads, gives a single entry per CDR3 protein. The table records 1.8 million or so distinct CDR3 sequences, more than 35% of them present only once. This specimen belongs to a study of blood T cells in healthy people across ages. Study-level findings and limits: Naive T cell percentage showed a strong correlation with the diversity of TCR beta.

Each sample had at least 6.5 million PBMCs isolated. The sequence was obtained from a human donor in good health. The sample comprised blood.

DNA for the CDR3: TGCAGCGTTGAAGACGAGGGGGATAACATTCAGTACTTC. It is translated as CSVEDEGDNIQYF. The rearrangement uses TRBV29-1 and TRBJ2-4; D perhaps matches TRBD1 (6 bases). CDR1 and CDR2 from the germline V gene are SQVTM and ANQGSEA. This CDR3 comprises 13 residues. Trimming left V 0 bases short and J 7 bases short, with 10 bases between.